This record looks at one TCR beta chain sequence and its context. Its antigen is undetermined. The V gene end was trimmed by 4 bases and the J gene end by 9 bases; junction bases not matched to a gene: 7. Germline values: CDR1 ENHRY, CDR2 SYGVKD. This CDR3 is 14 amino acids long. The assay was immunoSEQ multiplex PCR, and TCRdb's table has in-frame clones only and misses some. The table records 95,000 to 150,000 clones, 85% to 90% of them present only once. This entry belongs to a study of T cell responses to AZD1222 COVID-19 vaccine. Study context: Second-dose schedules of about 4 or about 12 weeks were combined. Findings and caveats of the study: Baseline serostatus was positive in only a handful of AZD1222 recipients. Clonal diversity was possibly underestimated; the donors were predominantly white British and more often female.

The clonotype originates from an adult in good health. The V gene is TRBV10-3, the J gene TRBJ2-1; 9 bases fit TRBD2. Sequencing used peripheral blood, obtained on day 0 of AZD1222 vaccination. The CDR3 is CAISARSGSSEQFF. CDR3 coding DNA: TGTGCCATCAGTGCACGTAGCGGGAGCTCTGAGCAGTTCTTC.